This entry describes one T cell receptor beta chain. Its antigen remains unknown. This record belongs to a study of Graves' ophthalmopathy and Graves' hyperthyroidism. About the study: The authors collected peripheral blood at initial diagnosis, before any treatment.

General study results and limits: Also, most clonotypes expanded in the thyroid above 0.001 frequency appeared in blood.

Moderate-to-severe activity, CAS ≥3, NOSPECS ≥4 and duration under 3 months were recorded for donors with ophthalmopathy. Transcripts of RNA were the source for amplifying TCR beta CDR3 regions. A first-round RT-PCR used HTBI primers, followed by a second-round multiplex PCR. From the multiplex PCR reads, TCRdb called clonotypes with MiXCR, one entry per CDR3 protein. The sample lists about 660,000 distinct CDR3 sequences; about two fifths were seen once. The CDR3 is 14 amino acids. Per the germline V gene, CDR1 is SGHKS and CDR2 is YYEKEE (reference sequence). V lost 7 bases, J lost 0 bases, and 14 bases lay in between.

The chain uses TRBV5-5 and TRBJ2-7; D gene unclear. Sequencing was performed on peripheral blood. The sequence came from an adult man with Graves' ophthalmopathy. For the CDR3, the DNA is TGTGCCAGCGCACAACCGAAGAGCTCCTACGAGCAGTACTTC. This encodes CASAQPKSSYEQYF. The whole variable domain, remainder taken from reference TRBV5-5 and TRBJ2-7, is DAGVTQSPTHLIKTRGQQVTLRCSPISGHKSVSWYQQVLGQGPQFIFQYYEKEERGRGNFPDRFSARQFPNYSSELNVNALLLGDSALYLCASAQPKSSYEQYFGPGTRLTVT.